Sequencing of this T cell receptor (beta chain) was carried out in a study of cytomegalovirus exposure and HLA in healthy donors. Study results and limitations: In an earlier analysis, productive rearrangement rates for most beta V segments clustered near 87% or 30%. The study listed approximately 170 cytomegalovirus-associated TCR beta chains. Several of the most significant clusters appeared, in a later analysis, to be linked to common viral pathogens.

CDR3 length: 15 residues. The V gene's germline CDR1 is SGHTA and CDR2 FQGNSA. V shed 0 bases and J 3 bases; nucleotides not matched to a gene: 5. The PCR was carried out with 60 Vbeta primers and 13 Jbeta primers. Method: immunoSEQ multiplex PCR; TCRdb's copy keeps in-frame clones and lacks some. Among fewer than 200,000 clones listed, 70% to 90% were seen once. This clone was observed a few times. Its antigen remains unidentified. The clonotype was recovered from a man aged 30 to 39 in good health and CMV-seropositive. The rearrangement links TRBV7-2 to TRBJ2-7, with 7 bases identical to TRBD2. Material: PBMCs. This CDR3 reads CASSLAGLAVYEQYV. DNA of the CDR3: TGTGCCAGCAGCTTAGCGGGTCTAGCGGTCTACGAGCAGTACGTC.